A single T cell receptor (beta chain) is shown here with its context. Its specificity is unknown. In the PCR, 60 Vbeta and 13 Jbeta primers were used. Sequencing used immunoSEQ multiplex PCR; TCRdb keeps in-frame clones, though not all of them. Of around 150,000 clones listed, 65% to 85% are singletons. This CDR3 contains 15 residues. Germline-derived CDR1 and CDR2 are MDHEN and SYDVKM. V dropped 6 bases and J dropped 5; count of bases not matched to a gene: 9. This cohort consisted of healthy bone marrow donors. The data were obtained in a study of cytomegalovirus exposure and HLA in healthy donors. Findings and caveats of the study: Because they were indistinguishable, some V segments, including TRBV6-2 and TRBV6-3, were excluded. Among the most significant clusters, several appeared linked to common viral pathogens in a later analysis.

The TCR was taken from a male donor in good health and CMV-seropositive. Specimen: PBMCs. This chain uses TRBV28 with TRBJ2-1, with TRBD1 matching 8 bases. The CDR3 loop reads CASRQTGVRNNEQFF. The CDR3 nucleotides are TGTGCCAGCAGGCAGACAGGGGTTAGGAACAATGAGCAGTTCTTC.